This is a list of T cell receptor beta chains from one sample in a study of T cell changes during pregnancy in multiple sclerosis. Libraries were prepared by immunoSEQ multiplex PCR; TCRdb keeps only in-frame clonotypes and omits some of them. The sample consists of tens of thousands of clones, roughly 92% of them appearing once. The sequencing here drew on peripheral blood, taken after pregnancy. The receptors were gathered from a female donor with multiple sclerosis, enrolled in a pregnancy study. Both conserved end residues are part of each CDR3. Each record gives: clone size, D gene, J gene, V gene, CDR3 DNA, CDR3 protein. D genes are given only for firm matches. A clone size is listed for some rows: how often the clone was seen (once, few, many), or a class if it is expanded.

>-|-|TRBJ1-6|TRBV6-1
TGTGCCAGCAGTAAAACCAGGGATAATTCACCCCTCCACTTT
CASSKTRDNSPLHF
>-|TRBD1|TRBJ1-2|TRBV7-9
TGTGCCAGCAGCCCCTTGACAGGGGGCTTAATCGACTATGGCTACACCTTC
CASSPLTGGLIDYGYTF
>-|-|TRBJ2-3|TRBV27
TGTGCCAGCAGTTTGACGATACAGGGTCGGTCAGATACGCAGTATTTT
CASSLTIQGRSDTQYF
>-|-|TRBJ2-1|TRBV5-6
TGTGCCAGCAGCTTTGGTCGGAGGGATGAGCAGTTCTTC
CASSFGRRDEQFF
>-|-|TRBJ1-2|TRBV7-2
TGTGCCACGTCGTGGGGCGCTGGCTACACCTTC
CATSWGAGYTF
>-|-|TRBJ1-5|TRBV15
TGTGCCACCAGCACCGAGGGTCGGGGCAATCAGCCCCAGCATTTT
CATSTEGRGNQPQHF
>-|-|TRBJ1-1|TRBV6-5
TGTGCCAGCAGTTACCAGGGGACGTCCCCGGGACCTGGAGCTTTCTTT
CASSYQGTSPGPGAFF
>-|-|TRBJ1-1|TRBV7-8
TGTGCCAGCAGCACAAGCGGGACGGCGAACACTGAAGCTTTCTTT
CASSTSGTANTEAFF
>-|-|TRBJ1-2|TRBV13
TGTGCCAGCAGCTTTGGAGGGAGGGGCTACACCTTC
CASSFGGRGYTF
>-|TRBD1|TRBJ2-7|TRBV6-5
TGTGCCAGCAGTTACGGCGGCAGGGGGTACGAGCAGTACTTC
CASSYGGRGYEQYF
>-|-|TRBJ1-1|TRBV7-9
TGTGCCACAGGGCAGGGACTGGCTGAAGCTTTCTTT
CATGQGLAEAFF
>-|TRBD2|TRBJ2-3|TRBV7-2
TGTGCCAGCAGCTTGGGTAGCGGGGTTGATACGCAGTATTTT
CASSLGSGVDTQYF
>-|-|TRBJ1-2|TRBV25-1
TGTGCCAGCAGTGATCTGACTCGGGGTGGCTACACCTTC
CASSDLTRGGYTF
>-|TRBD1|TRBJ1-2|TRBV9
TGTGCCAGCAGCCCCCTCCGGGACAGGGGAGGTGGCTACACCTTC
CASSPLRDRGGGYTF
>-|-|TRBJ1-1|TRBV11-2
TGTGCCAGCAGCGTCCGCGGCACTGAAGCTTTCTTT
CASSVRGTEAFF
>once|-|TRBJ1-5|TRBV30
TGTGCCTGGAGCCCGAGGACAAGGTTCAATCAGCCCCAGCATTTT
CAWSPRTRFNQPQHF
>-|TRBD2|TRBJ2-3|TRBV2
TGTGCCAGCTCAATCTTGTCTAGCGGGTCAGATACGCAGTATTTT
CASSILSSGSDTQYF
>-|-|TRBJ1-3|TRBV13
TGTGCCAGCAGCTCAAACCGGGGGGTTGGAAACACCATATATTTT
CASSSNRGVGNTIYF
>-|-|TRBJ2-7|TRBV6-5
TGTGCCAGCAGTTACTCTGGTGTTCCGGGGAACGAGCAGTACTTC
CASSYSGVPGNEQYF
>once|-|TRBJ2-5|TRBV7-9
TGTGCCAGCAGCCTACTTGGTTCCCAGTACTTC
CASSLLGSQYF
>once|-|TRBJ1-1|TRBV7-3
TGTGCCAGCAGCTCCGCGGGTGGGAAGGGAAAAGCTTTCTTT
CASSSAGGKGKAFF
>-|-|TRBJ1-2|TRBV9
TGTGCCAGCAGCGTCAAAGATTCCAGGGATGCGGGCTACACCTTC
CASSVKDSRDAGYTF
>-|TRBD1|TRBJ1-1|TRBV19
TGTGCCAGTAGGTGGACAGGGCGACGTGAAGCTTTCTTT
CASRWTGRREAFF
>few|-|TRBJ1-6|TRBV11-2
TGTGCCAGCACCAGGTCCTATAATTCACCCCTCCACTTT
CASTRSYNSPLHF
>-|TRBD1|TRBJ1-4|TRBV7-6
TGTGCCAGCAGCTTAGGGACAGGGCTAGAAAAACTGTTTTTT
CASSLGTGLEKLFF
>-|TRBD2|TRBJ2-5|TRBV4-1
TGCGCCAGCAGCCAAGATTGGCCTAGCGGGGGAGAGACCCAGTACTTC
CASSQDWPSGGETQYF
>-|-|TRBJ2-1|TRBV7-3
TGTGCCAGCAGCTTAAGGGGACAAATCAATGAGCAGTTCTTC
CASSLRGQINEQFF
>-|-|TRBJ1-1|TRBV7-3
TGTGCCAGCAGCTTAAGGGGGGACACTGAAGCTTTCTTT
CASSLRGDTEAFF
>-|-|TRBJ1-1|TRBV21-1
TGTGCCAGCAGACTCACGGAAGCTTTCTTT
CASRLTEAFF
>-|TRBD1|TRBJ1-4|TRBV5-4
TGTGCCAGCAGCTCTGACAGGGGACCAACTAATGAAAAACTGTTTTTT
CASSSDRGPTNEKLFF
>-|-|TRBJ1-1|TRBV10-3
TGTGCCACCGGCCCCCAGGGGAAGAAGGGAACTGAAGCTTTCTTT
CATGPQGKKGTEAFF
>-|TRBD2|TRBJ2-2|TRBV7-3
TGTGCCAGCAGCTTTCGAGCGGGAGCGAACACCGGGGAGCTGTTTTTT
CASSFRAGANTGELFF
>-|TRBD1|TRBJ1-1|TRBV27
TGTGCCAGCAGTTTCTTGCCCCAGGGGGCGAGCACTGAAGCTTTCTTT
CASSFLPQGASTEAFF
>-|-|TRBJ1-1|TRBV30
TGTGCCTGGACTCAAGACGCGGAGGACACTGAAGCTTTCTTT
CAWTQDAEDTEAFF
>-|TRBD2|TRBJ2-3|TRBV7-2
TGTGCCAGCAGCCCCGGACTAGCGGCGGGCCGAGGCACAGATACGCAGTATTTT
CASSPGLAAGRGTDTQYF
>-|TRBD1|TRBJ1-2|TRBV29-1
TGCAGCGTTGATCGATTCCGGGACAGTCTCTATGGCTACACCTTC
CSVDRFRDSLYGYTF
>-|-|TRBJ1-1|TRBV13
TGTGCCAGCAGCTTAGGTCGTCCAGAGAACACTGAAGCTTTCTTT
CASSLGRPENTEAFF
>-|TRBD2|TRBJ2-3|TRBV4-3
TGCGCCAGCAGCCAACCCCCGGCCCGGGCGGGGGACTCGGATACGCAGTATTTT
CASSQPPARAGDSDTQYF
>-|TRBD1|TRBJ1-2|TRBV5-1
TGCGCCAGCAGCTTGGAAGGACAGGGGTTGAGTGGCTACACCTTC
CASSLEGQGLSGYTF
>-|TRBD1|TRBJ1-1|TRBV5-1
TGCGCCAGCAGAAAAGACAGGGACACTGAAGCTTTCTTT
CASRKDRDTEAFF
>-|-|TRBJ1-3|TRBV27
TGTGCCAGCAGTTTAGAGCCCCCCCTGATTGGAAACACCATATATTTT
CASSLEPPLIGNTIYF
>-|-|TRBJ1-4|TRBV19
TGTGCCAGTAGAAGGGTGGGGAGTAATGAAAAACTGTTTTTT
CASRRVGSNEKLFF
>-|TRBD1|TRBJ2-5|TRBV6-5
TGTGCCAGCAGTTACCAGGGACAGGTCAGCACCCAGTACTTC
CASSYQGQVSTQYF
>-|-|TRBJ1-2|TRBV27
TGTGCCAGCACCCTACGGTACAGGTCGAACTATGGCTACACCTTC
CASTLRYRSNYGYTF
>-|TRBD1|TRBJ2-3|TRBV25-1
TGTGCCAGCAGTGGACAGGGAGAATCAGATACGCAGTATTTT
CASSGQGESDTQYF
>-|TRBD2|TRBJ2-2|TRBV11-2
TGTGCCAGCAGCCTTGCCGGGGGGGGCACCGGGGAGCTGTTTTTT
CASSLAGGGTGELFF
>-|TRBD1|TRBJ2-5|TRBV7-2
TGTGCCAGCAGCTTGGGACAGGGAGGGGGCCAAGAGACCCAGTACTTC
CASSLGQGGGQETQYF
>once|-|TRBJ1-4|TRBV7-2
TGTGCCAGCAGCCCAGACCAGGGGTATGAAAAACTGTTTTTT
CASSPDQGYEKLFF
>-|-|TRBJ1-2|TRBV11-2
TGTGCCAGCAGCCTCGAGGGCGCTGGCTACACCTTC
CASSLEGAGYTF
>-|TRBD1|TRBJ2-5|TRBV6-6
TGTGCCAGCAGGACGCCCGGGACAGGGGGAGAGACCCAGTACTTC
CASRTPGTGGETQYF
>-|-|TRBJ2-1|TRBV2
TGTGCCAGCAGTGAATCGGGCGGGGGCAACAATGAGCAGTTCTTC
CASSESGGGNNEQFF
>-|-|TRBJ1-1|TRBV6-5
TGTGCCAGCAGCGACACTCAGAACACTGAAGCTTTCTTT
CASSDTQNTEAFF
>-|-|TRBJ1-2|TRBV29-1
TGCAGCGTGGGAGTTGGTTATGGCTACACCTTC
CSVGVGYGYTF